The entry below gives a single T cell receptor (beta chain) sequence along with its context. Its antigen remains unknown. In germline, CDR1 is LNHDA, CDR2 SQIVND (reference sequence). The CDR3 runs to 16 residues. J lost 3 bases, V lost 5 bases, and 8 bases had no gene match. This record belongs to a study of long-term antiretroviral therapy in people with HIV. Study results and limitations: Older ART regimens may have been in use when blood was drawn between the mid-2000s and the late 2010s.

The immunoSEQ assay was v3.0, run at survey level. TCRdb's table, derived via immunoSEQ multiplex PCR, lists solely in-frame clones and lacks some. This sample has tens of thousands of clones, with approximately 88% found just once. Post-ART PBMC samples numbered at least two per donor, and pre-ART ones at least one. Every participant with HIV received treatment in the United States. V is TRBV19 and J is TRBJ2-1, with 9 bases lining up with TRBD2. Here the sequenced sample was unsorted PBMCs, taken roughly 2.7 years after starting antiretroviral therapy. The TCR was taken from a man aged 25-45 years with HIV. CDR3 sequence: CASSSKTSGYYNEQFF. The CDR3 coding sequence is TGTGCCAGTAGTTCAAAAACTAGCGGGTACTACAATGAGCAGTTCTTC.